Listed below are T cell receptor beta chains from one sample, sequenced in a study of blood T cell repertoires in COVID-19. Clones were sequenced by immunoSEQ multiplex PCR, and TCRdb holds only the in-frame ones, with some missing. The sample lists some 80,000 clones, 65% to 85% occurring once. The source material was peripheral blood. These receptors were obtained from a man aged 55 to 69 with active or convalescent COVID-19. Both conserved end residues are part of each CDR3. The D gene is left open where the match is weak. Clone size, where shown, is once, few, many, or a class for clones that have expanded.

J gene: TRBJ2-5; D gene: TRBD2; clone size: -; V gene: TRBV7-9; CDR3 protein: CASSLLAGAGETQYF; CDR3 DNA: TGTGCCAGCAGCTTACTAGCGGGGGCCGGGGAGACCCAGTACTTC
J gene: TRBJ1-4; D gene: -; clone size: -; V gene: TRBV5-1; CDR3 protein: CASSLASTDEKLFF; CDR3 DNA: TGCGCCAGCAGCTTGGCCTCTACTGATGAAAAACTGTTTTTT
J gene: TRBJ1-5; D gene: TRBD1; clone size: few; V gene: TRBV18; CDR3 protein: CASSQAGGSNQPQHF; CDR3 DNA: TGTGCCAGCTCACAAGCAGGGGGGAGCAATCAGCCCCAGCATTTT
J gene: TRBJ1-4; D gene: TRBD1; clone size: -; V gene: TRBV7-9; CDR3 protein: CASSLVSGGSANEKLFF; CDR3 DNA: TGTGCCAGCAGCTTAGTTTCAGGGGGCAGCGCTAATGAAAAACTGTTTTTT
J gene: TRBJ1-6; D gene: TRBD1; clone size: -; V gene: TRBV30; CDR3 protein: CAWSVKGTGNSPLHF; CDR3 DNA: TGTGCCTGGAGTGTTAAGGGGACAGGCAATTCACCCCTCCACTTT
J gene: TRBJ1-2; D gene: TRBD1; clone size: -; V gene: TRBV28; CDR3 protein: CATLTGTAFLGGYTF; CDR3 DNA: TGTGCCACCTTGACCGGGACAGCCTTTCTTGGAGGCTACACCTTC
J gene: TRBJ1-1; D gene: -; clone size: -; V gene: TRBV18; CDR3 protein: CASSPTGSGGVTEAFF; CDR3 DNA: TGTGCCAGCTCACCTACGGGCTCCGGCGGGGTGACTGAAGCTTTCTTT
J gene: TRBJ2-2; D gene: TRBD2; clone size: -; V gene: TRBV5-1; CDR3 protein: CASSLRAGGANTGELFF; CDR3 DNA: TGCGCCAGCAGCTTGAGAGCGGGGGGCGCGAACACCGGGGAGCTGTTTTTT
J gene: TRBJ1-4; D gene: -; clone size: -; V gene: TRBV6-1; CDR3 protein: CASSEWTNQALWEKLFF; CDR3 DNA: TGTGCCAGCAGTGAATGGACTAATCAGGCATTGTGGGAAAAACTGTTTTTT
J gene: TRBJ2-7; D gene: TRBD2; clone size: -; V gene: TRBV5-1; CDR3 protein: CASRPSGTSGGATEQYF; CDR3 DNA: TGCGCCAGCAGGCCCAGCGGGACTAGCGGGGGGGCAACGGAGCAGTACTTC
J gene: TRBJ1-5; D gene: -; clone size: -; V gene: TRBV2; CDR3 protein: CASRQEEGPQHF; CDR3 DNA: TGTGCCAGCAGGCAAGAGGAGGGGCCCCAGCATTTT
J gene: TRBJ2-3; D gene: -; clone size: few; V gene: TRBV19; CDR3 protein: CASRPPGGRTDTQYF; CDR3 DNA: TGTGCCAGTAGGCCCCCGGGGGGCAGAACAGATACGCAGTATTTT
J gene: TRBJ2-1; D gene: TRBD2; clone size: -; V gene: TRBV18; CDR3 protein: CASSPLAGSYNEQFF; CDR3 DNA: TGTGCCAGCTCACCACTAGCGGGGTCCTACAATGAGCAGTTCTTC
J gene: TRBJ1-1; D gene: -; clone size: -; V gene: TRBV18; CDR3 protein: CASSPGGLGTEAFF; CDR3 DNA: TGTGCCAGCTCACCGGGGGGGTTGGGCACTGAAGCTTTCTTT
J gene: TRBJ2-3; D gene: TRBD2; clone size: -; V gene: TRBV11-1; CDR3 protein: CASSLHVGGETDTQYF; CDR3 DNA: TGTGCCAGCAGCTTACACGTGGGGGGGGAGACAGATACGCAGTATTTT
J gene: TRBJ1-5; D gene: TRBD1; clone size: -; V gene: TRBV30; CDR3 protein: CAWSGQGDQPQHF; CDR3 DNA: TGTGCCTGGAGTGGGCAGGGGGATCAGCCCCAGCATTTT
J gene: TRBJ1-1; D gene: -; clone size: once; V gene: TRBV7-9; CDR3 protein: CASSLGFSEAFF; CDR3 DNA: TGTGCCAGCAGCCTAGGGTTTAGTGAAGCTTTCTTT
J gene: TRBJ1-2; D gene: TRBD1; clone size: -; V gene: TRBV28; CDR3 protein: CASSFVRTGGGGYTF; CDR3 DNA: TGTGCCAGCAGTTTTGTGCGGACAGGGGGAGGAGGCTACACCTTC
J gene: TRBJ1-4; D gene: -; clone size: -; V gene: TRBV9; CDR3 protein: CASSVAGGSATNEKLFF; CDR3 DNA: TGTGCCAGCAGCGTAGCTGGGGGGTCCGCAACTAATGAAAAACTGTTTTTT
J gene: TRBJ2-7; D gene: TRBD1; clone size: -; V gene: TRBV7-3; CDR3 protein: CASSERTGPTYEQYF; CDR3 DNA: TGTGCCAGCAGCGAACGGACAGGTCCTACCTACGAGCAGTACTTC
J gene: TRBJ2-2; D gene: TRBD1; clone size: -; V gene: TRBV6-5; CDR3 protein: CASAGQGRTGELFF; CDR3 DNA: TGTGCCAGCGCGGGACAGGGTCGCACCGGGGAGCTGTTTTTT
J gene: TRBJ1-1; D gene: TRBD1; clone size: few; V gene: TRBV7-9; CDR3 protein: CASSLTQGADTEAFF; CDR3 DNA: TGTGCCAGCAGCTTAACGCAGGGGGCGGACACTGAAGCTTTCTTT
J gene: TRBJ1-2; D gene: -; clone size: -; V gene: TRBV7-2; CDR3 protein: CASSLVWGDNYGYTF; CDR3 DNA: TGTGCCAGCAGCTTAGTCTGGGGCGACAACTATGGCTACACCTTC
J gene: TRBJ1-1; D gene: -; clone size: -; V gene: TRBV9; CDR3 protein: CASSPSGQGTPAFF; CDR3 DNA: TGTGCCAGCAGTCCTAGCGGGCAGGGGACCCCAGCTTTCTTT
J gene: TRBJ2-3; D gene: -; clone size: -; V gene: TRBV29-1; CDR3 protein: CSVEELDRPTSTDTQYF; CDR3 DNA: TGCAGCGTTGAAGAATTAGACAGGCCGACTAGCACAGATACGCAGTATTTT
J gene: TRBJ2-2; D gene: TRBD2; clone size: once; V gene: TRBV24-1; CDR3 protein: CATSDFRGGAGELFF; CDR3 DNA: TGTGCCACCAGTGATTTCCGGGGAGGGGCCGGGGAGCTGTTTTTT
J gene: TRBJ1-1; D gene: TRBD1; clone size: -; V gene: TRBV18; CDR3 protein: CASSPGRQGASEAFF; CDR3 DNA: TGTGCCAGCTCACCAGGGCGCCAGGGGGCTTCTGAAGCTTTCTTT
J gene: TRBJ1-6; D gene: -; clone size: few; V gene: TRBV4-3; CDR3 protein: CASSGLSYNSPLHF; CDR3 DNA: TGCGCCAGCAGTGGACTCTCCTATAATTCACCCCTCCACTTT
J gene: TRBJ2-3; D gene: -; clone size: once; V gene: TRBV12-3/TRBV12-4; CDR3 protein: CASSLSGDTQYF; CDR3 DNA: TGTGCCAGCAGTTTGTCCGGTGATACGCAGTATTTT
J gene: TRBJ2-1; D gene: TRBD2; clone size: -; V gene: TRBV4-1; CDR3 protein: CASSLELAGVVNEQFF; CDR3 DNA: TGCGCCAGCAGCCTCGAACTAGCGGGGGTTGTCAATGAGCAGTTCTTC